This T cell receptor (beta chain) was observed in a study of blood T cell repertoires in COVID-19 (dated by TCRdb to about 2020). Regarding the complete study: Samples covering the acute and convalescent phases of COVID-19 were provided by collaborators in the United States, Italy and Spain. Deeply sampled blood TCRbeta repertoires from subjects exposed to, actively infected with, or recovered from COVID-19 were included in the dataset. The material from the prospective study consisted of cDNA or gDNA derived from T cells, B-cell-depleted T cells, or PBMCs. Samples came from the ongoing ImmuneRACE study (first 160 participants) plus 1,254 subjects from 6 global collaborators. Nearly every sample came with metadata listing a de-identified subject ID, COVID-19 status, age in years and sex. The repertoires were released in a freely available public database meant as a resource for research on the immune response to SARS-CoV-2. Where HLA class I and class II types were available, the types were taken from metadata supplied by the sample provider, not from assay-based typing. Study-level results and caveats: Clinical and demographic metadata were provided uncurated, with the amount varying by source and participant.

TCRbeta CDR3 regions were amplified from genomic DNA using the immunoSEQ Assay, a bias-controlled multiplex PCR. Regarding the original processing steps: The number of nucleated cells in each sample was estimated by amplification of reference gene primers within the assay. Sequence reads were collapsed and filtered to measure the absolute abundance of every unique TCRbeta CDR3 rearrangement. For each sample, productive Simpson clonality was calculated by taking the square root of Simpson's diversity index across productive rearrangements. Entries here come from immuneACCESS through TCRdb and include only in-frame sequences with V and J called. Some clones fail to appear in such tables; in the studies checked, an unresolved V gene covers under half of the shortfall, and the cause of the remainder is unknown. The DNA gave D and trimming, while V, J and clone size come from that table. In all, the sample holds about 400,000 clones, and 88% of those were seen once. Together, the top ten hold around 1.9% of the sample.

Worth noting for this clone: Its antigen specificity is not known. Per-base quality was not reported, and no clone a single base away is much larger than it.

In the prospective study, participants were about 18 to 90 years old, resided in approximately 25 geographic areas of the United States, and were enrolled through a virtual design. In the prospective study, participants were assigned to cohorts based on the clinical history participants reported in a screening survey and a study questionnaire. Each participant in the prospective study had whole blood, serum and a nasopharyngeal or oropharyngeal swab collected by mobile phlebotomists. Additional blood draws and questionnaires over an approximately two-month period could optionally be provided by prospective study participants. Before DNA extraction, blood samples from the prospective study were shipped at room temperature or frozen. Trimming at the junction amounts to 6 bases on V and 5 bases on J, and the germline ends lie 19 bases apart. From the cysteine through the phenylalanine, the CDR3 covers 15 amino acids. The CDR3 DNA has 45 bases and is translated from base 1. Per the germline V gene (reference sequence), LGHDT is the CDR1 and YNNKEL is the CDR2.

This TCR was recovered from a woman in her thirties or forties with acute COVID-19. The rearranged chain carries TRBV3-1 (or the pseudogene TRBV3-2) and TRBJ2-5; TRBD2 is a possible D gene, resting on 6 matching bases. The specimen sequenced was PBMCs or T cells enriched from blood (not recorded which). The DNA sequence is TGTGCCAGCAGTGAACTAGCTTGGAATCGCGAGACCCAGTACTTC. This translates into CASSELAWNRETQYF.